The 27 T cell receptor beta chains below all came from one sample that was sequenced in a study of beta chain features in type 1 diabetes. cDNA synthesis used the whole RNA isolate, giving expressed TCRB sequences. Sequencing used immunoSEQ multiplex PCR; TCRdb keeps in-frame clones, though not all of them. This table holds about 260,000 clones, 68% found once. Sequences were obtained from naive CD4+ T cells from blood. The origin of the receptors is a man aged 25-45 years in good health.

This clone was observed a few times. This CDR3 is also generated by other DNA sequences in the sample. This sequence joins TRBV30 and TRBJ1-1; D is uncertain. Trimming took off 2 bases at V and 2 bases at J, with 9 bases between the two ends. CDR3 length: 13 residues. Germline lookup yields CDR1 GTSNPN and CDR2 SVGIG (reference sequence). CDR3: CAWSPGPNTEAFF. As DNA, the CDR3 is TGTGCCTGGAGTCCAGGCCCTAACACTGAAGCTTTCTTT.

The chain uses TRBV7-9 and TRBJ2-7, with 12 nucleotides matching TRBD1. The ends lost 2 bases at V and 10 bases at J; junction bases unmatched: 12. The CDR3 contains 16 residues. Germline V gives CDR1 SEHNR, CDR2 FQNEAQ (reference sequence). The DNA for the CDR3 is TGTGCCAGCAGCTTAACTCCCGGGACAGGGGGCGCCGGACAGTACTTC. Protein sequence: CASSLTPGTGGAGQYF.

This clone was observed a few times. The CDR3 bases are TGCAGCGTTGAACCGGACAGGCGCTACAATGAGCAGTTCTTC. The encoded protein is CSVEPDRRYNEQFF. The V call is TRBV29-1, the J call TRBJ2-1, with 7 bases matching TRBD1. The length of the CDR3 is 14 residues. J was trimmed by 3 bases and V by 2 bases; bases with no gene match: 4. CDR1 and CDR2 from the germline V gene are SQVTM and ANQGSEA.

The chain carries TRBV6-5 and TRBJ2-1; D gene uncertain. V lost 7 bases to trimming and J lost 7 bases, with 14 bases between them. The CDR3 consists of 13 residues. Germline CDR1 reads MNHEY; CDR2 reads SVGAGI. The CDR3 sequence is CASNARLGNEQFF. The DNA of the CDR3 is TGTGCCAGCAACGCCCGACTCGGGAATGAGCAGTTCTTC.

This chain uses TRBV30 with TRBJ2-3, with 13 bases that match TRBD2. CDR3 size: 16 residues. V dropped 2 bases and J dropped 1; count of bases not matched to a gene: 3. Per the germline V gene, CDR1 is GTSNPN and CDR2 is SVGIG (reference sequence). The DNA for the CDR3 is TGTGCCTGGAGTTTCGGACTAGCGGGAGGCACAGATACGCAGTATTTT. Translated: CAWSFGLAGGTDTQYF. Supplemented by reference TRBV30 and TRBJ2-3, the full variable domain reads SQTIHQWPATLVQPVGSPLSLECTVEGTSNPNLYWYRQAAGRGLQLLFYSVGIGQISSEVPQNLSASRPQDRQFILSSKKLLLSDSGFYLCAWSFGLAGGTDTQYFGPGTRLTVL.

This clone was counted between two and nine times. The rearrangement links TRBV5-1 to TRBJ1-1, with D maybe TRBD1 (5 bases). Trimming shortened V by 0 bases and J by 0 bases, and 9 bases separated the two germline ends. The CDR3 runs to 15 residues. Germline values: CDR1 SGHRS, CDR2 YFSETQ. The CDR3, as DNA: TGCGCCAGCAGCTTGGACGGCAGGGTGAACACTGAAGCTTTCTTT. It codes for CASSLDGRVNTEAFF.

This chain joins TRBV6-5 and TRBJ1-5; no clear D. This CDR3 contains 15 residues. Germline CDR1 is MNHEY and CDR2 is SVGAGI. The V end lost 5 bases, the J end lost 0 bases, and 11 bases lay between the germline ends. The CDR3 DNA reads TGTGCCAGCAGTCGCGGCGAGGGTAGCAATCAGCCCCAGCATTTT. Its protein is CASSRGEGSNQPQHF.

The CDR3 protein is CAWSEAGGLTDTQYF. The CDR3 DNA follows: TGTGCCTGGAGTGAAGCGGGGGGGCTCACAGATACGCAGTATTTT. The chain has TRBV30 and TRBJ2-3; 10 bases are a match to TRBD2. V was clipped by 1 base and J by 2 bases; unmatched bases: 3. There are 15 residues in the CDR3. In germline, CDR1 is GTSNPN, CDR2 SVGIG (reference sequence).

The chain employs TRBV7-2 and TRBJ2-3; D perhaps matches TRBD2 (5 bases). Germline V gene data show CDR1 as SGHTA and CDR2 as FQGNSA. V gave up 5 bases and J gave up 6 bases, with 21 bases separating them. The CDR3 is made up of 16 amino acids. The CDR3 sequence is CASSLLGFGGGDTQYF. The CDR3 DNA sequence: TGTGCCAGCAGCCTCCTTGGATTCGGAGGTGGGGATACGCAGTATTTT. Supplemented by reference TRBV7-2 and TRBJ2-3, the full variable domain reads GAGVSQSPSNKVTEKGKDVELRCDPISGHTALYWYRQSLGQGLEFLIYFQGNSAPDKSGLPSDRFSAERTGGSVSTLTIQRTQQEDSAVYLCASSLLGFGGGDTQYFGPGTRLTVL.

The chain joins TRBV29-1 to TRBJ2-3; 8 bases match TRBD2. The germline gives CDR1 SQVTM, CDR2 ANQGSEA. The CDR3 covers 17 residues. With V trimmed by 7 bases and J by 2 bases, 17 bases remained unmatched. This CDR3 reads CSASGSGPTGPTDTQYF. The CDR3 DNA is TGCAGCGCCAGCGGGAGTGGGCCAACCGGACCCACAGATACGCAGTATTTT.

The genes are TRBV30 and TRBJ2-3; TRBD1 is a possible D gene (6 bases). Per germline, CDR1 GTSNPN and CDR2 SVGIG (reference sequence). This CDR3 contains 13 residues. Trimming stripped 3 bases from V and 4 bases from J, with 11 bases between. The CDR3 loop is CAWSQGIPDTQYF. CDR3 in DNA: TGTGCCTGGAGCCAGGGGATCCCAGATACGCAGTATTTT.

This chain links TRBV15 with TRBJ2-1; TRBD1 might be the D (6 bases). CDR3 size: 14 residues. Trimming took off 4 bases at V and 4 bases at J, with 11 bases between the two ends. Germline values: CDR1 LNHNV, CDR2 YYDKDF (reference sequence). The CDR3 coding sequence is TGTGCCACCAGCACCAGACAGGCTTACAATGAGCAGTTCTTC. This codes for CATSTRQAYNEQFF.

On this clone: Other DNA sequences in this specimen translate into the identical CDR3. The chain joins TRBV29-1 to TRBJ2-5; D uncertain. Matching the DNA end better, TRBJ2-7 makes the J call doubtful. This CDR3 comprises 11 residues. Germline-derived CDR1 and CDR2 are SQVTM and ANQGSEA. CDR3 bases: TGCAGCGTTGACTTGGGGTACGAGCAGTACTTC. Amino acids: CSVDLGYEQYF.

V is TRBV4-3 and J is TRBJ1-1; 8 bases line up with TRBD1. With 2 bases clipped from V and 4 bases from J, the junction kept 6 bases outside the gene matches. The germline CDR1 and CDR2 sequences are LGHNA and YSLEER. The CDR3 covers 15 residues. The chain's CDR3 is CASSQRDRGSTEAFF. DNA for the CDR3: TGCGCCAGCAGCCAACGAGACAGGGGCAGCACTGAAGCTTTCTTT.

Only a few counts were recorded for this clone. The rearrangement uses TRBV7-9 and TRBJ1-2; D possibly corresponds to TRBD1 (6 bases). CDR3 length: 14 residues. V was clipped by 4 bases and J by 5 bases, with 14 bases between them. In germline, CDR1 is SEHNR, CDR2 FQNEAQ (reference sequence). The CDR3 loop is CASSSPGDKYGYTF. CDR3 nucleotide sequence: TGTGCCAGCAGCTCCCCGGGGGACAAGTATGGCTACACCTTC.

CDR3: CASSQDGSVQETQYF. CDR3 sequence (DNA): TGCGCCAGCAGCCAAGATGGAAGCGTACAAGAGACCCAGTACTTC. The V call is TRBV4-1, the J call TRBJ2-5, with D hard to call. Germline V gene data show CDR1 as MGHRA and CDR2 as YSYEKL. The CDR3 is 15 residues long. Trimming took off 0 bases at V and 2 bases at J, with 10 bases between the two ends.

As DNA, the CDR3 is TGCAGCGTCAACGGGGTGGGAGGTTTAAACACCGGGGAGCTGTTTTTT. Its protein is CSVNGVGGLNTGELFF. The chain couples TRBV29-1 to TRBJ2-2; D possibly corresponds to TRBD2 (6 bases). Trimming left V 6 bases short and J 2 bases short, with 19 bases between. Per germline, CDR1 SQVTM and CDR2 ANQGSEA. CDR3 length equals 16 residues.

In its sample, this clone was seen a few times. The rearrangement joins TRBV30 to TRBJ1-4; no reliable D call. Germline lookup yields CDR1 GTSNPN and CDR2 SVGIG (reference sequence). The CDR3 is 12 residues long. V was pared by 0 bases and J by 10 bases, with 9 bases between. CDR3 loop: CAWSVEAPKLFF. The CDR3 bases are TGTGCCTGGAGTGTAGAAGCTCCAAAACTGTTTTTT.

This clone showed up just a few times. V and J are TRBV30 and TRBJ2-1; the D is unclear. CDR1 GTSNPN and CDR2 SVGIG come from the germline V gene (reference sequence). V dropped 1 base and J dropped 10 bases, with 5 bases sitting between them. This CDR3 comprises 10 residues. The CDR3 region is CAWSDREQFF. The CDR3 coding sequence is TGTGCCTGGAGTGATAGGGAGCAGTTCTTC. Full variable domain (outside the CDR3, taken from reference TRBV30 and TRBJ2-1): SQTIHQWPATLVQPVGSPLSLECTVEGTSNPNLYWYRQAAGRGLQLLFYSVGIGQISSEVPQNLSASRPQDRQFILSSKKLLLSDSGFYLCAWSDREQFFGPGTRLTVL.

This clone was seen a few times. This chain connects TRBV14 to TRBJ2-2; D not resolved. Trimming left V 2 bases short and J 3 bases short, with 7 bases between. This CDR3 contains 14 residues. Germline CDR1 is SGHDN and CDR2 is FVKESK. CDR3: CASSQRLDTGELFF. The CDR3 DNA reads as TGTGCCAGCAGCCAACGGTTGGACACCGGGGAGCTGTTTTTT.

The count of this clone is one. The rearrangement links TRBV7-9 to TRBJ2-5; D is undetermined. CDR1 is SEHNR, CDR2 FQNEAQ, per germline (reference sequence). V was clipped by 1 base and J by 5 bases, with 11 bases between them. This CDR3 region has 14 residues. The CDR3 DNA reads TGTGCCAGCAGCTTAGATCCCAGATCCGAGACCCAGTACTTC. It encodes CASSLDPRSETQYF.

The V gene is TRBV10-3, the J gene TRBJ2-2; 9 positions agree with TRBD1. J gave up 6 bases and V 6 bases, and 8 bases lay outside the gene matches. The CDR3 spans 15 residues. From germline, CDR1 is ENHRY and CDR2 SYGVKD. CDR3: CAISDRDRAAGELFF. CDR3 nucleotide sequence: TGTGCCATCAGCGACCGGGACAGGGCCGCCGGGGAGCTGTTTTTT.

The chain combines TRBV30 with TRBJ2-1; D unclear. This CDR3 region has 11 residues. Trimming removed 1 base from V and 7 bases from J, with 5 bases in between. Per germline, CDR1 GTSNPN and CDR2 SVGIG (reference sequence). As DNA, the CDR3 is TGTGCCTGGAGTGCCGATAATGAGCAGTTCTTC. Translating gives CAWSADNEQFF.

Concerning this clone: This specimen includes other DNA sequences encoding the same CDR3. The chain combines TRBV6-5 with TRBJ2-3; D possibly corresponds to TRBD2 (5 bases). The CDR3 consists of 14 residues. Germline values: CDR1 MNHEY, CDR2 SVGAGI. The V end lost 0 bases, the J end lost 2 bases, and 6 bases lay between the germline ends. The CDR3 sequence is CASSYSRATDTQYF. CDR3 coding DNA: TGTGCCAGCAGTTACTCGAGGGCCACAGATACGCAGTATTTT.

The chain uses TRBV20-1 and TRBJ2-5; D remains ambiguous. The CDR3 spans 11 residues. Germline V lookup: CDR1 DFQATT, CDR2 SNEGSKA (reference sequence). Trimming removed 6 bases from V and 5 bases from J, with 10 bases in between. The CDR3 coding sequence is TGCAGTGCAGTCGGCTTGGAGACCCAGTACTTC. It specifies CSAVGLETQYF.

V is TRBV6-1 and J is TRBJ2-5; possibly TRBD2 for D (5 bases). The CDR3 is made up of 14 amino acids. Germline loops: CDR1 MNHNS, CDR2 SASEGT. Between the trimmed V and J ends, which lost 2 bases and 5 bases, there was a span of 12 bases. CDR3 residues: CASSEPGRGETQYF. As DNA, the CDR3 is TGTGCCAGCAGTGAACCAGGACGAGGGGAGACCCAGTACTTC.

In its sample, this clone was seen once. The CDR3: CATSTTLSETQYF. CDR3 coding DNA: TGTGCCACCAGCACCACCCTCTCGGAGACCCAGTACTTC. The rearrangement links TRBV15 to TRBJ2-5, with D unclear. The CDR3 spans 13 residues. Germline V gene data show CDR1 as LNHNV and CDR2 as YYDKDF (reference sequence). Trimming left V 4 bases short and J 5 bases short, with 11 bases between.